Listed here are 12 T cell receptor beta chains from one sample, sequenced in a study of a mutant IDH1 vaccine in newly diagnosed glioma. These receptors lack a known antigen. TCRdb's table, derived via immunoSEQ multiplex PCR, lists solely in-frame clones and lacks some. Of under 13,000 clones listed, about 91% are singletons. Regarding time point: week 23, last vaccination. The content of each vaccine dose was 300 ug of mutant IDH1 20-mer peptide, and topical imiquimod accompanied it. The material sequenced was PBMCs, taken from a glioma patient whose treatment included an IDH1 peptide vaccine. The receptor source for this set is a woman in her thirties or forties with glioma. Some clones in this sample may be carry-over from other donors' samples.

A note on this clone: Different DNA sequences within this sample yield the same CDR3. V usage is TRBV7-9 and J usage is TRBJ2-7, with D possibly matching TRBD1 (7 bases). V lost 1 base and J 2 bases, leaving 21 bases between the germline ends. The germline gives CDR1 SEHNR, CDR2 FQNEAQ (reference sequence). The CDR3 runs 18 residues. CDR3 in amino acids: CASSLGGDRRARAYEQYF. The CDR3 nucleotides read TGTGCCAGCAGCTTAGGGGGGGACAGAAGGGCGCGAGCCTACGAGCAGTACTTC.

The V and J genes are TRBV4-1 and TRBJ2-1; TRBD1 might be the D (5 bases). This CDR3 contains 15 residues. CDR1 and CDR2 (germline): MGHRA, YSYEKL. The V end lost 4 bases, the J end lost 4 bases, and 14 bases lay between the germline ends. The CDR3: CASSRDAGKYNEQFF. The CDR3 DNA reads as TGCGCCAGCAGCCGCGACGCAGGGAAGTACAATGAGCAGTTCTTC.

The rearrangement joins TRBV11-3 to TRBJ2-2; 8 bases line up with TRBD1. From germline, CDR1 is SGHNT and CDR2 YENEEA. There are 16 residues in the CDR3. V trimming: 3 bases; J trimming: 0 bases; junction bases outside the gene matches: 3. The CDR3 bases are TGTGCCAGCAGCTTGCAGGGACAGGCGAACACCGGGGAGCTGTTTTTT. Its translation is CASSLQGQANTGELFF.

CDR3: CASSFRRRTSGRGTYNEQFF. CDR3 bases: TGTGCCAGCAGCTTCCGCAGGAGGACTAGCGGGAGGGGGACCTACAATGAGCAGTTCTTC. This chain connects TRBV9 to TRBJ2-1; 15 bases map to TRBD2. The CDR3 sequence is 20 residues long. V trimming: 4 bases; J trimming: 2 bases; junction bases outside the gene matches: 13. Per the germline V gene, CDR1 is SGDLS and CDR2 is YYNGEE. The entire variable domain, with the rest obtained from reference TRBV9 and TRBJ2-1, is as follows: DSGVTQTPKHLITATGQRVTLRCSPRSGDLSVYWYQQSLDQGLQFLIQYYNGEERAKGNILERFSAQQFPDLHSELNLSSLELGDSALYFCASSFRRRTSGRGTYNEQFFGPGTRLTVL.

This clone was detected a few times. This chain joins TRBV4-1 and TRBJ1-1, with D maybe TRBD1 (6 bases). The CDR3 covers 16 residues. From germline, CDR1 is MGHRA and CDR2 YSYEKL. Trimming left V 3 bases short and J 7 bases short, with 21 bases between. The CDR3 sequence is CASSQAQGPRAHEAFF. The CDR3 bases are TGCGCCAGCAGCCAGGCACAGGGCCCACGGGCACATGAAGCTTTCTTT.

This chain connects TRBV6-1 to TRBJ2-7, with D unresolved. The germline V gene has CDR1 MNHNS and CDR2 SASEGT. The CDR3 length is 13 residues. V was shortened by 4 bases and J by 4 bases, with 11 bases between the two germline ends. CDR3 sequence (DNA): TGTGCCAGCAGTGCCCAGAGGTCATACGAGCAGTACTTC. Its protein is CASSAQRSYEQYF.

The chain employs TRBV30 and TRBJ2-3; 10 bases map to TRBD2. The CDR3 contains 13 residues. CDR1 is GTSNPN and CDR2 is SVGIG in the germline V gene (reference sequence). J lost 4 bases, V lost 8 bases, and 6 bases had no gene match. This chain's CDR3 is CAGASGRSDTQYF. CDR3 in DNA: TGTGCCGGGGCTAGCGGGAGATCAGATACGCAGTATTTT. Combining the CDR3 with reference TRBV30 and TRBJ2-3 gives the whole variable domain SQTIHQWPATLVQPVGSPLSLECTVEGTSNPNLYWYRQAAGRGLQLLFYSVGIGQISSEVPQNLSASRPQDRQFILSSKKLLLSDSGFYLCAGASGRSDTQYFGPGTRLTVL.

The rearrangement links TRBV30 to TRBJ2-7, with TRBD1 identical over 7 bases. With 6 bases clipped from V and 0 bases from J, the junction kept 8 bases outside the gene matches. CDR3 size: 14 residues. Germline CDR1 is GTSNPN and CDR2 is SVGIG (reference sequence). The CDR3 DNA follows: TGTGCCTGCCCGACAGGGAAGAGCTCCTACGAGCAGTACTTC. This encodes CACPTGKSSYEQYF. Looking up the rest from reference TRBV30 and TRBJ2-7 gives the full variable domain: SQTIHQWPATLVQPVGSPLSLECTVEGTSNPNLYWYRQAAGRGLQLLFYSVGIGQISSEVPQNLSASRPQDRQFILSSKKLLLSDSGFYLCACPTGKSSYEQYFGPGTRLTVT.

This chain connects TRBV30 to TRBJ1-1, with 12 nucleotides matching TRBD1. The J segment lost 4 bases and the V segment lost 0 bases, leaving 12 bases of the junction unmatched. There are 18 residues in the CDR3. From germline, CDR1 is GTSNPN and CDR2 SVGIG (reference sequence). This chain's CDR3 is CAWSVGTGGGWRVTEAFF. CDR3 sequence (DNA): TGTGCCTGGAGTGTAGGGACAGGGGGCGGTTGGAGAGTCACTGAAGCTTTCTTT.

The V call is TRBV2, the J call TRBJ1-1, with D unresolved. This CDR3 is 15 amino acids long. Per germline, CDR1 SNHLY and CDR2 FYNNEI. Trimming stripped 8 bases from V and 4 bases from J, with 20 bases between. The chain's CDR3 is CASLDWTTTGTEAFF. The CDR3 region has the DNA TGTGCCAGCCTAGACTGGACCACAACGGGCACTGAAGCTTTCTTT.

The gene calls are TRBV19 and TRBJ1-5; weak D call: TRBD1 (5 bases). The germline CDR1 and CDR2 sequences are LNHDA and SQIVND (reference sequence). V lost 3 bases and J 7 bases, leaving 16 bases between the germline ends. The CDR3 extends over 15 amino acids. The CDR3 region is CASSMGDRWGQPQHF. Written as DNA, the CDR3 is TGTGCCAGTAGTATGGGGGACCGGTGGGGGCAGCCCCAGCATTTT.

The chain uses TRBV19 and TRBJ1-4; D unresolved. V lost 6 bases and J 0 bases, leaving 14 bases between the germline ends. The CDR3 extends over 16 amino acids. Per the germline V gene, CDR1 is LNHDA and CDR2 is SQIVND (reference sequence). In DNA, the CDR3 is TGTGCCAGTAGAAACTCTCGGGGTGCAACTAATGAAAAACTGTTTTTT. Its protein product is CASRNSRGATNEKLFF. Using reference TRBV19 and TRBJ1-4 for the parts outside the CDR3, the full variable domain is DGGITQSPKYLFRKEGQNVTLSCEQNLNHDAMYWYRQDPGQGLRLIYYSQIVNDFQKGDIAEGYSVSREKKESFPLTVTSAQKNPTAFYLCASRNSRGATNEKLFFGSGTQLSVL.